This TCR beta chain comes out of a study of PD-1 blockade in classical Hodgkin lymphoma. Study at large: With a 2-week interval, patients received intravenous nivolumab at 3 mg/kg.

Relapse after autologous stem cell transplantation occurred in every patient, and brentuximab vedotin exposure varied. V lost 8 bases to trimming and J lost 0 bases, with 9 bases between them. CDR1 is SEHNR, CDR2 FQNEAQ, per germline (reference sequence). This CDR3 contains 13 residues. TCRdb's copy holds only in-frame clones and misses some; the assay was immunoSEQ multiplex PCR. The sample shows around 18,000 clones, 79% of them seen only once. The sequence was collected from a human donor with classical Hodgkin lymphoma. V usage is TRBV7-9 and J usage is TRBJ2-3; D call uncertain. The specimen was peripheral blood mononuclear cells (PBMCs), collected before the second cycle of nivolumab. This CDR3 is CASDPFSTDTQYF. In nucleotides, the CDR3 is TGTGCCAGCGACCCATTCAGCACAGATACGCAGTATTTT.